Below, 19 T cell receptor beta chains from the same sample are listed, as sequenced in a study of vaccination effects on CD4 cells after COVID-19. The assay was immunoSEQ multiplex PCR, and TCRdb's table has in-frame clones only and misses some. This table holds roughly 30,000 clones, 55% to 85% found once. Before sequencing, viral peptide pools were used by the ViraFEST assay to expand antigen-specific CD4+ T cells. Scientists isolated CD4+ T cells after a roughly 9-day culture period ended. Either the BNT162b2 or mRNA-1273 vaccine was given to participants in two doses. Their recognized antigens are unknown. This specimen consisted of CD4+ T cells from PBMCs cultured with HCoV-NL63 spike peptides, obtained after COVID-19 vaccination. All receptors derive from a human donor who received a COVID-19 vaccine.

The chain couples TRBV5-4 to TRBJ1-1; D is perhaps TRBD1 (5 bases). V lost 4 bases to trimming and J lost 1 base, with 11 bases between them. CDR3 length: 14 amino acids. Germline lookup yields CDR1 SGHNT and CDR2 YYREEE (reference sequence). CDR3 loop: CASSRIDRNTEAFF. The CDR3 DNA follows: TGTGCCAGCAGCAGGATAGACAGGAACACTGAAGCTTTCTTT.

In DNA, the CDR3 is TGTGCCAGCAACAGCAGGGCCGGGAACACTGAAGCTTTCTTT. This sequence encodes CASNSRAGNTEAFF. J is TRBJ1-1 and V is TRBV2, with D possibly matching TRBD1 (5 bases). The V gene's germline CDR1 is SNHLY and CDR2 FYNNEI. With 7 bases removed from V and 1 base from J, the gap between germline ends came to 13 bases. There are 14 residues in the CDR3.

The chain has TRBV10-1 and TRBJ2-7, with 10 bases identical to TRBD2. The CDR3 consists of 15 residues. Germline assignment: CDR1 WNHNN and CDR2 SYGVQD (reference sequence). J lost 8 bases, V lost 0 bases, and 7 bases had no gene match. In DNA form, the CDR3 reads TGCGCCAGCAGTGAGTCGGAGTCTAGCGGGAGACAGCAGTACTTC. Residues: CASSESESSGRQQYF.

The CDR3 DNA follows: TGTGCCAGCAGCGAGACAGGGGGCTGGAATGAGCAGTTCTTC. Translating it yields CASSETGGWNEQFF. The chain is built from TRBV6-5 and TRBJ2-1; TRBD1 agrees at 10 bases. Per the germline V gene, CDR1 is MNHEY and CDR2 is SVGAGI. The CDR3 totals 14 residues. Unmatched junction bases numbered 6, after V lost 6 bases and J lost 7 bases.

The CDR3 here is CASYLGGAVTGELFF. The CDR3 DNA sequence: TGTGCCAGCTACTTGGGAGGGGCCGTCACCGGGGAGCTGTTTTTT. The chain carries TRBV6-5 and TRBJ2-2; 7 bases match TRBD2. The junction had 10 bases not matched to a gene; V was cut back by 8 bases and J by 4 bases. The germline CDR1 and CDR2 sequences are MNHEY and SVGAGI. The CDR3 has 15 residues.

The genes are TRBV7-7 and TRBJ2-5, with no clear D. The V gene's germline CDR1 is SSHAT and CDR2 FNYEAQ (reference sequence). This CDR3 contains 15 residues. Trimming left V 6 bases short and J 2 bases short, with 16 bases between. In DNA, the CDR3 is TGTGCCAGCAGTTCGGGCCGTTCGTGGCAAGAGACCCAGTACTTC. It encodes CASSSGRSWQETQYF.

V and J are TRBV7-2 and TRBJ1-6; D is unclear. CDR1 SGHTA and CDR2 FQGNSA come from the germline V gene. This CDR3 has 12 residues. V was trimmed by 2 bases and J by 7 bases, leaving 3 bases between them. The CDR3 loop reads CASSLMNSPLHF. The CDR3 coding sequence is TGTGCCAGCAGCTTAATGAATTCACCCCTCCACTTT.

V gene TRBV5-1 combines with J gene TRBJ2-5; 8 bases map to TRBD2. Trimming at V came to 4 bases and at J to 5 bases, leaving 1 base not matched to a gene. The CDR3 loop spans 12 amino acids. Germline V gene sequence: CDR1 SGHRS, CDR2 YFSETQ. The DNA for the CDR3 is TGCGCCAGCAGCCGGGAGGGGGAGACCCAGTACTTC. Translating gives CASSREGETQYF.

The CDR3 nucleotides are TGTGCCAGCAGCTTAAAACGCCTCCGGGACAGGGTCCAAGAGACCCAGTACTTC. It codes for CASSLKRLRDRVQETQYF. The rearrangement uses TRBV7-2 and TRBJ2-5; the match to TRBD1 covers 9 bases. The junction had 11 bases not matched to a gene; V was cut back by 2 bases and J by 1 base. The CDR3 has 18 amino acids. Germline V gene sequence: CDR1 SGHTA, CDR2 FQGNSA.

V usage is TRBV5-3 and J usage is TRBJ2-7; the D is unclear. TRBV5-3 is an ORF, with its function uncertain. This CDR3 is built from 14 residues. Trimming took 4 bases from V and 4 from J, leaving 15 bases between them. The CDR3 nucleotides read TGTGCCAGAAGCGTGGACCCCCAAGAATACGAGCAGTACTTC. It codes for CARSVDPQEYEQYF.

The chain combines TRBV27 with TRBJ2-1, with D unclear. The length of the CDR3 is 14 residues. V shed 2 bases and J shed 4 bases, with 9 bases lying between them. Per the germline V gene, CDR1 is MNHEY and CDR2 is SMNVEV (reference sequence). CDR3 bases: TGTGCCAGCAGTTTAAAGTCCCTATACAATGAGCAGTTCTTC. This gives the protein CASSLKSLYNEQFF.

Comments on this clone: Different DNA sequences within this sample yield the same CDR3. This chain uses TRBV6-1 with TRBJ1-2; a possible D gene is TRBD1 (5 bases). CDR3 length: 13 residues. The V end was cut by 1 base, the J end by 6 bases, with 9 bases between. Germline V gene lookup returns CDR1 MNHNS and CDR2 SASEGT. The CDR3 reads CASSEGGSHGYTF. DNA of the CDR3: TGTGCCAGCAGTGAAGGGGGGTCTCATGGCTACACCTTC.

The rearrangement joins TRBV4-2 to TRBJ1-5, with D possibly matching TRBD1 (6 bases). Deletions cut 1 base from V and 5 bases from J, with 18 bases between. The CDR3 sequence is 17 residues long. Germline CDR1 and CDR2: LGHNA and YNFKEQ. CDR3 in amino acids: CASSQVHNRVGDQPQHF. The CDR3, as DNA: TGTGCCAGCAGCCAAGTACATAACAGGGTCGGGGATCAGCCCCAGCATTTT.

The chain couples TRBV5-6 to TRBJ1-4; D is unclear. In germline, CDR1 is SGHDT, CDR2 YYEEEE. The V end lost 0 bases, the J end lost 5 bases, and 8 bases lay between the germline ends. The CDR3 has 14 residues. In DNA, the CDR3 is TGTGCCAGCAGCTTGGGGGCCGAGAATGAAAAACTGTTTTTT. Translated: CASSLGAENEKLFF.

The rearrangement joins TRBV7-8 to TRBJ2-3; the D gene is possibly TRBD1 (5 bases). CDR1 SGHVS and CDR2 FQNEAQ come from the germline V gene. Trimming took off 1 base at V and 2 bases at J, with 10 bases between the two ends. The CDR3 is made up of 15 amino acids. CDR3 in amino acids: CASSLGLGLTDTQYF. CDR3 coding DNA: TGTGCCAGCAGCTTAGGCCTGGGGCTCACAGATACGCAGTATTTT.

This sequence joins TRBV6-2 or TRBV6-3 and TRBJ2-7; 9 bases map to TRBD2. CDR1 MNHEY and CDR2 SVGEGT come from the germline V gene. This CDR3 has 16 amino acids. The V and J ends lost 5 bases and 5 bases, in that order; junction bases with no gene match: 13. DNA for the CDR3: TGTGCCAGCAGTCCCGGACGGGGCGGGAGGGACAACGAGCAGTACTTC. Its translation: CASSPGRGGRDNEQYF.

The chain employs TRBV3-1 (or the pseudogene TRBV3-2) and TRBJ1-5, with D possibly TRBD1 on 5 matching bases. The germline V and J ends were trimmed by 5 bases and 7 bases, with 15 bases remaining between them. Germline V gives CDR1 LGHDT, CDR2 YNNKEL (reference sequence). The CDR3 spans 14 residues. The CDR3 DNA follows: TGTGCCAGCAGCAACCGGGACCCAACCCAGCCCCAGCATTTT. As protein: CASSNRDPTQPQHF.

The chain uses TRBV12-3 or TRBV12-4 and TRBJ1-2, with D perhaps TRBD1 (5 bases). The length of the CDR3 is 13 residues. Trimming took 5 bases from V and 1 from J, leaving 8 bases between them. CDR3 loop: CASSTGNNYGYTF. The CDR3 coding sequence is TGTGCCAGCAGTACAGGCAATAACTATGGCTACACCTTC.

The chain links TRBV14 to TRBJ1-1, with a weak D call TRBD1 (6 bases). CDR3 length: 15 residues. V shed 4 bases and J shed 4 bases, with 16 bases lying between them. Germline V gives CDR1 SGHDN, CDR2 FVKESK. The CDR3 sequence is CASSRLTGLGTEAFF. In nucleotides, the CDR3 is TGTGCCAGCAGCCGCTTAACAGGGTTAGGCACTGAAGCTTTCTTT. Based on the CDR3 plus reference TRBV14 and TRBJ1-1, the full variable domain is EAGVTQFPSHSVIEKGQTVTLRCDPISGHDNLYWYRRVMGKEIKFLLHFVKESKQDESGMPNNRFLAERTGGTYSTLKVQPAELEDSGVYFCASSRLTGLGTEAFFGQGTRLTVV.